Described below is a single T cell receptor beta chain sequence and its context. This clone was counted once. The target of this receptor is not known. Base qualities are not provided; no much larger clone lies one nucleotide away. This entry belongs to a study of blood T cell repertoires in COVID-19 (dated by TCRdb to 2018 to 2020). With regard to the full study: Samples from collaborators originated in the United States, Italy and Spain and spanned both the acute and convalescent phases of COVID-19. Where available, HLA class I and class II types were obtained from metadata supplied by the sample provider rather than from assay-based typing. The prospective study material was composed of cDNA or gDNA derived from T cells, B-cell-depleted T cells, or PBMCs. The samples were drawn from the first 160 participants of the ongoing ImmuneRACE study and from over 950 subjects provided by 6 global collaborators. Nearly every sample came with metadata listing a de-identified subject ID, COVID-19 status, age in years and sex. Subjects who had been exposed to COVID-19, were actively infected with it, or had recovered from it provided the deeply sampled blood TCRbeta repertoires that made up the dataset. The repertoires were released in a freely available public database meant as a resource for research on the immune response to SARS-CoV-2.

The CDR3 numbers 15 residues from cysteine through phenylalanine. The kept DNA is CDR3 alone, 45 bases in frame from the first base. In the germline V gene, CDR1 corresponds to SGHTA and CDR2 to FQGNSA. V is trimmed back by 1 base and J by 1 base, and the junction contains 1 base that no gene match accounts for. Collaborating institutions collected whole blood in K2EDTA tubes following their own protocols. For TCRbeta analysis, collaborator samples were shipped as frozen whole blood, as isolated PBMCs, or as DNA extracted from either sample type. What the authors observed across the whole study: How much clinical and demographic metadata was included differed by source and by participant, and the metadata was provided uncurated.

TCRbeta CDR3 regions were amplified from genomic DNA by means of the immunoSEQ Assay, a bias-controlled multiplex PCR. For the original study's pipeline: The number of nucleated cells in each sample was estimated by amplification of reference gene primers within the assay. To quantify the absolute abundance of each unique TCRbeta CDR3 rearrangement, sequence reads were collapsed and filtered. Productive Simpson clonality was computed per sample as the square root of Simpson's diversity index over productive rearrangements. TCRdb limited this immuneACCESS table to in-frame rearrangements with V and J called. A share of clones is missing; checked studies link under half to unresolved V genes, and the rest is unexplained. The V and J calls and clone size are taken from that table; D and trimming were inferred from the DNA. Across this sample there are 150,000 to 200,000 clones, with 70% to 90% seen only once. 5.5% to 8% of the sample belongs to the ten largest clones.

Sequenced input: peripheral blood. The source of this sequence is a man between 50 and 59 years old with active or convalescent COVID-19. The rearranged segments are TRBV7-2 and TRBJ1-1, and 9 junctional nucleotides match TRBD1. The CDR3 corresponds to CASSLGDRENTEAFF. The sequenced DNA is TGTGCCAGCAGCTTAGGGGACAGGGAGAACACTGAAGCTTTCTTT.